A single sample is the source of the 20 T cell receptor beta chains below, sequenced in a study of blood T cell repertoires in COVID-19. Some clones are missing from TCRdb's copy, which holds only in-frame ones; the method was immunoSEQ multiplex PCR. The table shows fewer than 150,000 clones, with about 87% occurring only once. The sequencing sample was made of peripheral blood. The source of these receptors is a human donor in a cohort sampled during active COVID-19.

This sequence joins TRBV12-3 or TRBV12-4 and TRBJ2-1, with TRBD2 as a possible D gene (5 bases). The CDR3 is made up of 13 amino acids. Trimming shortened V by 1 base and J by 10 bases, and 11 bases separated the two germline ends. The CDR3 DNA follows: TGTGCCAGCAGTTTAGAAGAGGGCGGGGAGCAGTTCTTC. It codes for CASSLEEGGEQFF.

The CDR3 loop is CASRDPGLRAEKLFF. In nucleotides, the CDR3 is TGTGCCAGCAGGGACCCCGGCTTGAGGGCTGAAAAACTGTTTTTT. This rearrangement joins TRBV6-5 to TRBJ1-4; D is uncertain. Between the trimmed V and J ends, which lost 6 bases and 7 bases, there was a span of 18 bases. This CDR3 is 15 amino acids long. Germline CDR1 and CDR2: MNHEY and SVGAGI.

The gene calls are TRBV6-2 or TRBV6-3 and TRBJ2-5, with TRBD2 identical over 11 bases. The J segment lost 4 bases and the V segment lost 6 bases, leaving 10 bases of the junction unmatched. The CDR3 spans 16 residues. Per the germline V gene, CDR1 is MNHEY and CDR2 is SVGEGT. CDR3 amino acids: CASSPGVAGGRETQYF. The CDR3 DNA reads as TGTGCCAGCAGCCCCGGGGTAGCGGGGGGGCGAGAGACCCAGTACTTC.

The chain links TRBV5-1 to TRBJ1-5; TRBD1 agrees at 7 bases. Germline V gene lookup returns CDR1 SGHRS and CDR2 YFSETQ. After removal of 9 bases from V and 3 bases from J, the junction contained 6 bases not matched to a gene. This CDR3 comprises 13 residues. DNA for the CDR3: TGCGCCATTGACAGGGTGGACAATCAGCCCCAGCATTTT. The encoded protein is CAIDRVDNQPQHF.

The genes are TRBV7-9 and TRBJ2-5; TRBD1 might be the D (6 bases). Germline CDR1 reads SEHNR; CDR2 reads FQNEAQ (reference sequence). V lost 4 bases and J lost 2, with 11 bases in between. This CDR3 has 14 amino acids. CDR3 DNA sequence: TGTGCCAGCAGCTCGACAGGCCTACAAGAGACCCAGTACTTC. It specifies CASSSTGLQETQYF.

The chain's CDR3 is CASSLKGRNSPLHF. CDR3 DNA: TGTGCCAGCAGCCTAAAGGGGCGGAATTCACCCCTCCACTTT. This chain connects TRBV7-8 to TRBJ1-6, with D perhaps TRBD1 (5 bases). V was clipped by 5 bases and J by 7 bases, with 12 bases between them. The germline V gene has CDR1 SGHVS and CDR2 FQNEAQ. This CDR3 has 14 residues.

The chain employs TRBV6-5 and TRBJ2-1; D is possibly TRBD1 (7 bases). The V and J ends lost 5 bases and 7 bases respectively, with 12 bases between them. Germline CDR1 is MNHEY and CDR2 is SVGAGI. CDR3 length: 13 amino acids. Written as DNA, the CDR3 is TGTGCCAGCAGTCACCAGGGGGGAAATGAGCAGTTCTTC. Its translation: CASSHQGGNEQFF.

About this clone: At one end the junction does not follow the germline gene, possibly because of a read error. The chain recombines TRBV3-1 (or the pseudogene TRBV3-2) with TRBJ2-2, with 9 bases that match TRBD1. In germline, CDR1 is LGHDT, CDR2 YNNKEL (reference sequence). This CDR3 region has 16 residues. CDR3 region: CAGSQEVTGGSGELFF. Written as DNA, the CDR3 is TGTGCCGGCAGCCAAGAGGTGACAGGGGGGTCCGGGGAGCTGTTTTTT.

This clone came up once. The chain has TRBV20-1 and TRBJ1-2, with 9 positions matching TRBD1. Germline V gene data show CDR1 as DFQATT and CDR2 as SNEGSKA (reference sequence). The CDR3 extends over 14 amino acids. Trimming cost V 3 bases and J 3 bases; bases outside gene matches: 5. CDR3 coding DNA: TGCAGTGCTAGTCCCGGGACAGGGTACTATGGCTACACCTTC. Residues: CSASPGTGYYGYTF.

The chain joins TRBV5-1 to TRBJ1-3; TRBD1 agrees at 11 bases. CDR1 and CDR2 from the germline V gene are SGHRS and YFSETQ. Trimming cost V 4 bases and J 4 bases; bases outside gene matches: 1. The CDR3 sequence is 14 residues long. CDR3 protein: CASSRTGGGNTIYF. In nucleotides, the CDR3 is TGCGCCAGCAGCCGGACAGGGGGCGGAAACACCATATATTTT.

The CDR3 bases are TGTGCCAGCAGCGACAGGGATATCAACATTCAGTACTTC. Its protein is CASSDRDINIQYF. The J gene is TRBJ2-4, the V gene TRBV5-8, with 7 bases matching TRBD1. This CDR3 has 13 amino acids. Germline V CDR1 and CDR2: SGHTS, YDEGEE. Trimming removed 4 bases from V and 7 bases from J; junction bases left unmatched: 5.

This clone was seen more than once but under ten times. The chain joins TRBV7-3 to TRBJ1-6; no clear D gene. V was shortened by 4 bases and J by 11 bases, with 15 bases between the two germline ends. The germline gives CDR1 SGHTA, CDR2 FQGTGA. The CDR3 is 14 amino acids. CDR3 residues: CASSSSGPRAPLHF. The CDR3 bases are TGTGCCAGCAGCTCTTCCGGCCCTCGGGCACCCCTCCACTTT.

The V and J genes are TRBV7-9 and TRBJ1-3, with a possible D match to TRBD1 (5 bases). Trimming took 0 bases from V and 5 from J, leaving 5 bases between them. Germline CDR1 reads SEHNR; CDR2 reads FQNEAQ (reference sequence). The CDR3 contains 13 residues. CDR3 sequence (DNA): TGTGCCAGCAGCTTAGCGGACAGAAACACCATATATTTT. The encoded protein is CASSLADRNTIYF. Based on the CDR3 plus reference TRBV7-9 and TRBJ1-3, the full variable domain is DTGVSQNPRHKITKRGQNVTFRCDPISEHNRLYWYRQTLGQGPEFLTYFQNEAQLEKSRLLSDRFSAERPKGSFSTLEIQRTEQGDSAMYLCASSLADRNTIYFGEGSWLTVV.

The J gene is TRBJ2-5, the V gene TRBV3-1 (or the pseudogene TRBV3-2); 7 nucleotides match TRBD1. The ends lost 7 bases at V and 1 base at J; junction bases unmatched: 12. This CDR3 is 16 amino acids long. Per the germline V gene, CDR1 is LGHDT and CDR2 is YNNKEL (reference sequence). CDR3 residues: CASNLRRTGFQETQYF. The CDR3 DNA is TGTGCCAGCAACCTCAGAAGGACAGGCTTCCAAGAGACCCAGTACTTC.

On this clone itself: The junction departs from germline at one end; a sequencing error may be responsible. The chain has TRBV15 and TRBJ2-5, with D perhaps matching TRBD1 (6 bases). In germline, CDR1 is LNHNV, CDR2 YYDKDF (reference sequence). This CDR3 has 17 amino acids. DNA of the CDR3: TGTGCCACCAGCGGAGAGGGGCAGGGGCTGTACCAAGAGACCCAGTACTTC. Translation gives CATSGEGQGLYQETQYF.

This rearrangement joins TRBV19 to TRBJ2-7; D might be TRBD2 (6 bases). The V and J ends lost 6 bases and 2 bases respectively, with 23 bases between them. The CDR3 runs to 17 residues. Germline V CDR1 and CDR2: LNHDA, SQIVND (reference sequence). The DNA for the CDR3 is TGTGCCAGTAGCCATCCGCCGGGACTGACGTCCACCTACGAGCAGTACTTC. The encoded protein is CASSHPPGLTSTYEQYF.

The V call is TRBV5-4, the J call TRBJ1-2, with 8 bases lining up with TRBD1. Losses at the gene ends were 0 bases for V and 5 bases for J; bases not matched to a gene: 9. In germline, CDR1 is SGHNT, CDR2 YYREEE (reference sequence). The CDR3 extends over 16 amino acids. CDR3 DNA sequence: TGTGCCAGCAGCTTGGAGGGGACAGGACGGGGGTATGGCTACACCTTC. Translated, it gives CASSLEGTGRGYGYTF.

The chain is built from TRBV5-1 and TRBJ2-1; TRBD2 agrees at 11 bases. J lost 6 bases, V lost 4 bases, and 9 bases had no gene match. Per the germline V gene, CDR1 is SGHRS and CDR2 is YFSETQ. This CDR3 has 16 amino acids. CDR3 DNA: TGCGCCAGCAGCCCCCCCGGGACTAGCGGAGCCAATGAGCAGTTCTTC. Translation: CASSPPGTSGANEQFF.

In its sample, this clone was seen once. V usage is TRBV7-2 and J usage is TRBJ2-2, with 10 bases that match TRBD2. The trim removed 2 bases at V and 6 bases at J, leaving 3 bases unmatched. This CDR3 contains 15 residues. Germline CDR1 is SGHTA and CDR2 is FQGNSA. CDR3: CASSLLAGVSGELFF. CDR3 in DNA: TGTGCCAGCAGCTTACTAGCGGGGGTTTCCGGGGAGCTGTTTTTT.

The J gene is TRBJ1-4, the V gene TRBV2; a possible D gene is TRBD1 (5 bases). The CDR3 loop spans 13 amino acids. Germline CDR1 reads SNHLY; CDR2 reads FYNNEI. Trimming cost V 8 bases and J 5 bases, with 12 bases left between them. CDR3 in amino acids: CASGAVVNEKLFF. CDR3 DNA sequence: TGTGCCAGCGGGGCAGTTGTCAATGAAAAACTGTTTTTT.